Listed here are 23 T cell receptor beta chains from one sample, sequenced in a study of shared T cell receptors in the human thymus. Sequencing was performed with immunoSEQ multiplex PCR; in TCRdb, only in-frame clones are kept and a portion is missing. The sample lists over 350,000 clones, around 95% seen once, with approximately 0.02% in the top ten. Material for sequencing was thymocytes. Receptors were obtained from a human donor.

CDR3 amino acids: CASSDRTGGSGANVLTF. CDR3 sequence (DNA): TGTGCCAGCAGTGATCGGACAGGGGGCTCTGGGGCCAACGTCCTGACTTTC. V usage is TRBV6-1 and J usage is TRBJ2-6, with 10 positions matching TRBD1. Trimming at V came to 3 bases and at J to 0 bases, leaving 2 bases not matched to a gene. Germline V CDR1 and CDR2: MNHNS, SASEGT. The CDR3 covers 17 residues.

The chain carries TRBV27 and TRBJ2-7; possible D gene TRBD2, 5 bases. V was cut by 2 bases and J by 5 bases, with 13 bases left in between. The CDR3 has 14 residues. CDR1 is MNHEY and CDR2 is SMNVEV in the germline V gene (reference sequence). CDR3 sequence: CASSLKDSFNEQYF. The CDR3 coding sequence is TGTGCCAGCAGTTTAAAGGACTCTTTCAACGAGCAGTACTTC.

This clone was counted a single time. The CDR3 region has the DNA TGTGCCACCAGCACCGTGGGTCGGCCCAGGGGGACCCAGTACTTC. Translating gives CATSTVGRPRGTQYF. The chain links TRBV15 to TRBJ2-5, with D possibly matching TRBD1 (6 bases). The CDR3 sequence is 15 residues long. Trimming cost V 4 bases and J 7 bases, with 19 bases left between them. Germline V gene data show CDR1 as LNHNV and CDR2 as YYDKDF (reference sequence).

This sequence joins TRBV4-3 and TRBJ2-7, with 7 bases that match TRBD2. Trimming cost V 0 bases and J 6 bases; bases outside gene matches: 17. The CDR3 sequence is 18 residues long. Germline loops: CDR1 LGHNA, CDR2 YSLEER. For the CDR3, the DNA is TGCGCCAGCAGCCAAGAACGGACTACGGACCCGGCGGGAGTCGAGCAGTACTTC. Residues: CASSQERTTDPAGVEQYF.

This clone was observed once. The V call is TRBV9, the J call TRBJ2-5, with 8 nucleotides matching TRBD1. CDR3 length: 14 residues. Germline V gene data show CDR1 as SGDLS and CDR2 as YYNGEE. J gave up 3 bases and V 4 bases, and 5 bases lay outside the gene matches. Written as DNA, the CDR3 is TGTGCCAGCAGCCCGGGGACAGGAGAAGAGACCCAGTACTTC. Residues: CASSPGTGEETQYF. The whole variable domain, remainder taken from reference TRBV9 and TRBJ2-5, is DSGVTQTPKHLITATGQRVTLRCSPRSGDLSVYWYQQSLDQGLQFLIQYYNGEERAKGNILERFSAQQFPDLHSELNLSSLELGDSALYFCASSPGTGEETQYFGPGTRLLVL.

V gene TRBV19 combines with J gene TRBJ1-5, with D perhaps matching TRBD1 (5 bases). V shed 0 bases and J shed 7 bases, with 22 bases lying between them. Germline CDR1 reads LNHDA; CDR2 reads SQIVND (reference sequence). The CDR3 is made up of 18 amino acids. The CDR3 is CASSIDLWDSRLIQPQHF. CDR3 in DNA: TGTGCCAGTAGTATAGATCTGTGGGACTCCAGGCTTATCCAGCCCCAGCATTTT.

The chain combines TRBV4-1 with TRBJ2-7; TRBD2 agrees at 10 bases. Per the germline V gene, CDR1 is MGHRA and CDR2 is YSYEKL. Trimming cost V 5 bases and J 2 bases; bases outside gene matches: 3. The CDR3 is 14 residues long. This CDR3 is CASSGTSATYEQYF. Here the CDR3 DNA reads TGCGCCAGCAGCGGGACTAGCGCTACCTACGAGCAGTACTTC.

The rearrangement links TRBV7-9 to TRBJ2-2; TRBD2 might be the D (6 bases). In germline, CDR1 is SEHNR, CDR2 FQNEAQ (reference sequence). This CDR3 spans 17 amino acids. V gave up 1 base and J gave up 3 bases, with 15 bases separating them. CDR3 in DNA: TGTGCCAGCAGCTTAGGTTGTACGGGAGAGGACACCGGGGAGCTGTTTTTT. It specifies CASSLGCTGEDTGELFF.

CDR3 sequence reads: CASSPRWGGERETQYF. The CDR3 coding sequence is TGTGCCAGCAGCCCCAGGTGGGGGGGTGAGCGGGAGACCCAGTACTTC. The chain carries TRBV7-8 and TRBJ2-5; 7 bases are shared with TRBD2. CDR1 and CDR2 (germline): SGHVS, FQNEAQ. The CDR3 contains 16 residues. The V and J ends lost 5 bases and 5 bases, in that order; junction bases with no gene match: 14.

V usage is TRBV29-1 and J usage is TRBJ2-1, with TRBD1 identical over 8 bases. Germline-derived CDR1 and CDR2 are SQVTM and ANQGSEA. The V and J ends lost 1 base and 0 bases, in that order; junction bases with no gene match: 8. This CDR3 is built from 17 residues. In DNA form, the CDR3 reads TGCAGCGTTGAAGCCTTGACAGGGGAAATCTCCTACAATGAGCAGTTCTTC. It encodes CSVEALTGEISYNEQFF.

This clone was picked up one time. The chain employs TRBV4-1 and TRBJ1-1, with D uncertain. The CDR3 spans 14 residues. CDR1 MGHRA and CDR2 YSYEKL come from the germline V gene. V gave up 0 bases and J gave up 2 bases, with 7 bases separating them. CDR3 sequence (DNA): TGCGCCAGCAGCCAAGACGTGGTAAACACTGAAGCTTTCTTT. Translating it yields CASSQDVVNTEAFF.

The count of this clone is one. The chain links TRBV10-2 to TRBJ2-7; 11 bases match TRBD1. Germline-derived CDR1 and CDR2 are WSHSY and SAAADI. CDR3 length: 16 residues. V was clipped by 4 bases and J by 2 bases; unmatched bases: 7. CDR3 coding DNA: TGCGCCAGCAGTGGACGGGCGGGACAGGGGGCCTACGAGCAGTACTTC. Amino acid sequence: CASSGRAGQGAYEQYF.

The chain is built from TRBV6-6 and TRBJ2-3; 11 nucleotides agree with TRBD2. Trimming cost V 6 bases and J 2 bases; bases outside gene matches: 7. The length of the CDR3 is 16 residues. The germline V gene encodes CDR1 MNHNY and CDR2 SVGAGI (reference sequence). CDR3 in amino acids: CASRPGTSGVTDTQYF. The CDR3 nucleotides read TGTGCCAGCAGACCCGGGACTAGCGGTGTCACAGATACGCAGTATTTT.

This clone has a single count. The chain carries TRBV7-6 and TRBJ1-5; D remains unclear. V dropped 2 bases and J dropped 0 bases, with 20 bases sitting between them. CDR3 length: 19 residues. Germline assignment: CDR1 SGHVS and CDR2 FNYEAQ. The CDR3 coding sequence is TGTGCCAGCAGCTTATTCGAGGGCTCGGACCCTTATAGCAATCAGCCCCAGCATTTT. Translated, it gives CASSLFEGSDPYSNQPQHF.

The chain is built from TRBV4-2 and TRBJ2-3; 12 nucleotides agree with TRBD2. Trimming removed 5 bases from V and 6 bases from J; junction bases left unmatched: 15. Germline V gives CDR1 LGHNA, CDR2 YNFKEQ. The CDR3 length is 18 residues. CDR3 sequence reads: CASSEGNLAGGPGDTQYF. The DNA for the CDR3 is TGTGCCAGCAGCGAAGGAAACCTAGCGGGAGGGCCCGGGGATACGCAGTATTTT.

The CDR3 is CASSLGAVNTYEQYF. In nucleotides, the CDR3 is TGTGCCAGCAGCTTAGGGGCCGTTAATACCTACGAGCAGTACTTC. The V call is TRBV11-1, the J call TRBJ2-7; no definite D call. Trimming cost V 1 base and J 2 bases, with 12 bases left between them. Germline CDR1 is SGHAT and CDR2 is FQDESV (reference sequence). CDR3 length: 15 residues.

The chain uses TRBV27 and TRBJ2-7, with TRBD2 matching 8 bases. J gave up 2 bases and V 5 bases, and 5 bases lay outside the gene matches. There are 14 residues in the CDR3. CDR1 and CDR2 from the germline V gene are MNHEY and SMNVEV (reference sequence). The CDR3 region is CASSLSGRAYEQYF. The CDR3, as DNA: TGTGCCAGCAGTCTCAGCGGGAGAGCCTACGAGCAGTACTTC.

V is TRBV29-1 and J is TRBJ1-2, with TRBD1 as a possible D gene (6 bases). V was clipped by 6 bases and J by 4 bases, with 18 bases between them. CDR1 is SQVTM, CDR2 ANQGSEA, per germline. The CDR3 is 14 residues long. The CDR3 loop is CSVGWGQPVYGYTF. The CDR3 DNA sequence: TGCAGCGTGGGGTGGGGACAACCTGTCTATGGCTACACCTTC.

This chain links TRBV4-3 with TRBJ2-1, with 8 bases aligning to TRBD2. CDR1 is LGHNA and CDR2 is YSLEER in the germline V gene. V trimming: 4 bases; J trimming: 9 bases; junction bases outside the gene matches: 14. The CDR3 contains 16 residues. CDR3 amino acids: CASSLESGSPPGEQFF. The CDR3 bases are TGCGCCAGCAGCCTAGAAAGCGGGAGCCCCCCGGGTGAGCAGTTCTTC.

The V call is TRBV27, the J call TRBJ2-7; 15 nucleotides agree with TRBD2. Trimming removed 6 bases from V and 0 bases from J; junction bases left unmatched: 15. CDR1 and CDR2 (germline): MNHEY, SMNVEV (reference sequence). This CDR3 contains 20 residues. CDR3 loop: CASSPDMGLAGGPPSYEQYF. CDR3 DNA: TGTGCCAGCAGCCCAGATATGGGACTAGCGGGAGGACCCCCCTCCTACGAGCAGTACTTC.

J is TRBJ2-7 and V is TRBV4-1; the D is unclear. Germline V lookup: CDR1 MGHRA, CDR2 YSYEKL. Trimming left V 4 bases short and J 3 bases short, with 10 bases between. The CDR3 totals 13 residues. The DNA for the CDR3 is TGCGCCAGCAGCCTAAGGGCGTACTACGAGCAGTACTTC. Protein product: CASSLRAYYEQYF.

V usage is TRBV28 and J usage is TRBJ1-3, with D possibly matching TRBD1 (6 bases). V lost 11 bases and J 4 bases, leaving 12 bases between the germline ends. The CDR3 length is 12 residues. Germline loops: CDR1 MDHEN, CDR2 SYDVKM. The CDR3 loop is CAAGRGGNTIYF. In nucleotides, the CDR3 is TGTGCCGCCGGCAGGGGAGGAAACACCATATATTTT.

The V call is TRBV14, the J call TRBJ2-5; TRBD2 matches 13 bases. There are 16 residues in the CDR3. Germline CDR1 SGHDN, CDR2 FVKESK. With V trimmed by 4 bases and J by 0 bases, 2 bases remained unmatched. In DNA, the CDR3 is TGTGCCAGCAGCCTAGGACTAGCGGGAGACCAAGAGACCCAGTACTTC. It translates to CASSLGLAGDQETQYF.